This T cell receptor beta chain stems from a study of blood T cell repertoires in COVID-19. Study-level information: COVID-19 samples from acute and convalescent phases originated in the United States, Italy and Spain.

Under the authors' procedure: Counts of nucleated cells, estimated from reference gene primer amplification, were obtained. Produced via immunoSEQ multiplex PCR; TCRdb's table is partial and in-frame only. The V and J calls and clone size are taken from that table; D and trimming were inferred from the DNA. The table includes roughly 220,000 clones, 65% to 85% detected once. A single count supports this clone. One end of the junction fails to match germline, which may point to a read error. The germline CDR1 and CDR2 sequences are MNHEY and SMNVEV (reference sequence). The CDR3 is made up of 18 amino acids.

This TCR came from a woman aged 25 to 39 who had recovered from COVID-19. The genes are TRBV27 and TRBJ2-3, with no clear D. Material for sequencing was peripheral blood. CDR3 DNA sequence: TGTGCCAACAGTCCCACCCGCGTCCGGGTACCTAGCACAGATACGCAGTATTTT. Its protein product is CANSPTRVRVPSTDTQYF.